This T cell receptor (beta chain) was obtained from a study of glioma-infiltrating T cells. TCR alpha and beta CDR3 regions were amplified from RNA using iRepertoire nested multiplex PCR. TCRdb re-called the multiplex PCR reads through MiXCR, storing one row per CDR3 protein. This table has some 120,000 distinct CDR3 sequences, about 23% appearing once. To note about this clonotype: Its target is not known.

V dropped 3 bases and J dropped 0 bases, with 30 bases sitting between them. The CDR3 is 22 amino acids. Germline-derived CDR1 and CDR2 are MDHEN and SYDVKM. Overall study findings and caveats: Very few CDR3 sequences were shared between tissue and blood.

V and J are TRBV28 and TRBJ2-1, with D perhaps TRBD1 (5 bases). Sequencing input: glioma tissue, nonneoplastic brain tissue, or PBMCs (not recorded which). The clonotype originates from a human donor with low-grade glioma or glioblastoma, undergoing nonglioma brain surgery, or in good health (not recorded which). The CDR3 sequence: CASSFPFPLSRQSLSSYNEQFF. In nucleotides, the CDR3 is TGTGCCAGCAGTTTCCCTTTCCCATTATCACGACAGAGCCTAAGCTCCTACAATGAGCAGTTCTTC.